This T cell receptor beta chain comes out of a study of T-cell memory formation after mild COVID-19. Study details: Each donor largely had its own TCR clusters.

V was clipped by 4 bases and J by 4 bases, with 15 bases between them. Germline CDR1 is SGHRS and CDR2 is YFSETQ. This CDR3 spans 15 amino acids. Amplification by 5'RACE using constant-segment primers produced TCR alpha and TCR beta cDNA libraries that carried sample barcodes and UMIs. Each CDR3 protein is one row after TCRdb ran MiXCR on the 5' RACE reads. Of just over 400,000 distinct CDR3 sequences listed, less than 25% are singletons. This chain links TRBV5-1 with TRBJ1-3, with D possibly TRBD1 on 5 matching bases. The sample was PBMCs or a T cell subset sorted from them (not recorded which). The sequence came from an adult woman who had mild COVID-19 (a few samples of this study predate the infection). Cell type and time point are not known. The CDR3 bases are TGCGCCAGCAGCCCACAGGCTTCAGGGGGAAACACCATATATTTT. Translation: CASSPQASGGNTIYF.